This T cell receptor (beta chain) was sequenced during a study of blood T cell repertoires in COVID-19. After removal of 6 bases from V and 4 bases from J, the junction contained 5 bases not matched to a gene. This CDR3 is 14 amino acids long. Germline V CDR1 and CDR2: KGHSH, LQKENI. TCRdb's table, derived via immunoSEQ multiplex PCR, lists solely in-frame clones and lacks some. The sample shows tens of thousands of clones, about four fifths of them seen only once. The TCR comes from a woman of 80 years or more with COVID-19, enrolled during active disease. Sequencing was performed on peripheral blood. The V gene is TRBV18, the J gene TRBJ1-5, with TRBD1 identical over 8 bases. The CDR3 bases are TGTGCCAGCTCCCCGGGGACAGGTAATCAGCCCCAGCATTTT. This gives the protein CASSPGTGNQPQHF.